Presented here are 30 T cell receptor beta chains from one specimen sequenced in a study of T cell responses to AZD1222 COVID-19 vaccine. The method was immunoSEQ multiplex PCR; TCRdb's version includes in-frame clones alone and lacks a portion of them. The data hold about 130,000 clones, with just over 85% observed a single time. The source material was peripheral blood, sampled on day 0 of MenACWY control vaccination. These receptors were taken from an adult in good health.

The chain is built from TRBV6-5 and TRBJ2-1, with 7 nucleotides matching TRBD1. The CDR3 has 12 residues. Germline values: CDR1 MNHEY, CDR2 SVGAGI. Trimming removed 4 bases from V and 10 bases from J; junction bases left unmatched: 4. DNA of the CDR3: TGTGCCAGCAGTTTCAACAGGGGCGAGCAGTTCTTC. Protein product: CASSFNRGEQFF.

The chain has TRBV19 and TRBJ2-7, with 7 bases matching TRBD1. The length of the CDR3 is 15 residues. The V gene end was trimmed by 5 bases and the J gene end by 3 bases; junction bases not matched to a gene: 10. Germline V gene lookup returns CDR1 LNHDA and CDR2 SQIVND (reference sequence). This chain's CDR3 is CASSRRQGESYEQYF. For the CDR3, the DNA is TGTGCCAGTAGTCGCCGACAGGGTGAAAGCTACGAGCAGTACTTC.

This clone has only one observation. The J gene is TRBJ2-7, the V gene TRBV5-1; a weak D match, TRBD2 (5 bases). The length of the CDR3 is 15 residues. CDR1 is SGHRS, CDR2 YFSETQ, per germline. The V gene lost 0 bases and the J gene lost 2 bases, with 12 bases spanning the gap. The CDR3 coding sequence is TGCGCCAGCAGCTTGGTGGTAGCGCAGGCCTACGAGCAGTACTTC. Encoded protein: CASSLVVAQAYEQYF.

V is TRBV5-1 and J is TRBJ1-6, with TRBD1 matching 9 bases. The CDR3 is 16 amino acids. Germline lookup yields CDR1 SGHRS and CDR2 YFSETQ. The V segment lost 1 base and the J segment 4 bases; nucleotides outside the gene matches: 3. CDR3 residues: CASSLTGGAYNSPLHF. For the CDR3, the DNA is TGCGCCAGCAGCTTGACAGGGGGCGCGTATAATTCACCCCTCCACTTT.

This clone showed up just once. The V call is TRBV28, the J call TRBJ2-1, with 13 positions matching TRBD2. V gave up 7 bases and J gave up 8 bases; unmatched junction bases: 8. CDR1 and CDR2 from the germline V gene are MDHEN and SYDVKM. This CDR3 has 15 residues. The DNA of the CDR3 is TGTGCCAGCACCCCCGGGACTAGCGGGATCTATGAGCAGTTCTTC. Translating it yields CASTPGTSGIYEQFF. The full variable domain, rest sourced from reference TRBV28 and TRBJ2-1, is DVKVTQSSRYLVKRTGEKVFLECVQDMDHENMFWYRQDPGLGLRLIYFSYDVKMKEKGDIPEGYSVSREKKERFSLILESASTNQTSMYLCASTPGTSGIYEQFFGPGTRLTVL.

This clone was observed a single time. The chain uses TRBV28 and TRBJ1-3; 7 bases map to TRBD1. Germline lookup yields CDR1 MDHEN and CDR2 SYDVKM. Trimming removed 2 bases from V and 8 bases from J; junction bases left unmatched: 12. The CDR3 covers 16 residues. The CDR3 loop reads CASSLDRVLSRDTIYF. The CDR3 DNA reads as TGTGCCAGCAGTTTAGACAGGGTCCTTTCTCGGGACACCATATATTTT.

This chain connects TRBV9 to TRBJ2-7, with D perhaps assigned TRBD1 or TRBD2 (5 bases each). The CDR3 is 14 amino acids. The V end lost 0 bases, the J end lost 5 bases, and 12 bases lay between the germline ends. Germline CDR1 and CDR2: SGDLS and YYNGEE. The CDR3 sequence: CASSVAGTTHEQYF. For the CDR3, the DNA is TGTGCCAGCAGCGTAGCGGGGACGACGCACGAGCAGTACTTC.

The chain couples TRBV6-4 to TRBJ1-2; maybe TRBD1 (6 bases). This CDR3 contains 15 residues. CDR1 and CDR2 (germline): MRHNA, SNTAGT. V was cut by 4 bases and J by 9 bases, with 21 bases left in between. The CDR3 loop reads CASSGDRGPGRSYTF. CDR3 nucleotide sequence: TGTGCCAGCAGTGGGGATCGGGGGCCGGGGAGGAGCTACACCTTC.

The V and J genes are TRBV9 and TRBJ2-2; TRBD2 aligns across 8 bases. The CDR3 sequence is 16 residues long. V dropped 0 bases and J dropped 4; count of bases not matched to a gene: 5. Germline CDR1 and CDR2: SGDLS and YYNGEE. The CDR3 loop reads CASSVALAGSTGELFF. Written as DNA, the CDR3 is TGTGCCAGCAGCGTAGCTCTAGCGGGCAGCACCGGGGAGCTGTTTTTT. Based on the CDR3 plus reference TRBV9 and TRBJ2-2, the full variable domain is DSGVTQTPKHLITATGQRVTLRCSPRSGDLSVYWYQQSLDQGLQFLIQYYNGEERAKGNILERFSAQQFPDLHSELNLSSLELGDSALYFCASSVALAGSTGELFFGEGSRLTVL.

The chain employs TRBV5-1 and TRBJ2-7; D is undetermined. The CDR3 covers 14 residues. CDR1 is SGHRS and CDR2 is YFSETQ in the germline V gene. The ends were cut back, 1 base at V and 2 bases at J, with 10 bases in the middle. The CDR3, as DNA: TGCGCCAGCAGCTTGCGGCGGAACGCCTACGAGCAGTACTTC. Protein product: CASSLRRNAYEQYF.

This sequence joins TRBV27 and TRBJ2-5; a weak D match, TRBD2 (6 bases). CDR3 size: 13 residues. CDR1 and CDR2 (germline): MNHEY, SMNVEV (reference sequence). Trimming took 1 base from V and 5 from J, leaving 8 bases between them. DNA for the CDR3: TGTGCCAGCAGTTTATTCCGGGAGGAGACCCAGTACTTC. This translates into CASSLFREETQYF.

In its sample, this clone was seen a few times. This chain connects TRBV6-5 to TRBJ1-2; possibly TRBD1 for D (5 bases). Trimming pared 6 bases from V and 4 bases from J, leaving 15 bases between. The CDR3 totals 14 residues. CDR1 is MNHEY and CDR2 is SVGAGI in the germline V gene. Written as DNA, the CDR3 is TGTGCCAGCAGCCAAGCCGGGGCATCCTATGGCTACACCTTC. Translation: CASSQAGASYGYTF.

The chain carries TRBV30 and TRBJ1-3; no definite D call. The CDR3 sequence is 16 residues long. V lost 3 bases and J 4 bases, leaving 19 bases between the germline ends. Per germline, CDR1 GTSNPN and CDR2 SVGIG (reference sequence). CDR3 nucleotide sequence: TGTGCCTGGAGGGACCCTCCGGGCAGCCCGGGAAACACCATATATTTT. Amino acids: CAWRDPPGSPGNTIYF. The full variable domain, its missing parts supplied by reference TRBV30 and TRBJ1-3, is SQTIHQWPATLVQPVGSPLSLECTVEGTSNPNLYWYRQAAGRGLQLLFYSVGIGQISSEVPQNLSASRPQDRQFILSSKKLLLSDSGFYLCAWRDPPGSPGNTIYFGEGSWLTVV.

The V and J genes are TRBV15 and TRBJ2-5; TRBD2 aligns across 10 bases. The CDR3 runs 18 residues. Germline assignment: CDR1 LNHNV and CDR2 YYDKDF (reference sequence). Trimming took 2 bases from V and 1 from J; bases not matched to a gene: 10. CDR3 sequence: CATSRSSGLARGQETQYF. The CDR3 DNA reads as TGTGCCACCAGCAGATCCTCGGGACTAGCGAGAGGCCAAGAGACCCAGTACTTC.

This clone appeared a few times. This rearrangement joins TRBV5-1 to TRBJ2-1, with 9 bases fitting TRBD2. The junction had 6 bases not matched to a gene; V was cut back by 4 bases and J by 4 bases. Germline-derived CDR1 and CDR2 are SGHRS and YFSETQ. This CDR3 comprises 15 residues. CDR3 nucleotide sequence: TGCGCCAGCAGCCCGGGACTAGCCCAATACAATGAGCAGTTCTTC. It specifies CASSPGLAQYNEQFF.

The gene calls are TRBV5-5 and TRBJ2-7; TRBD1 is a possible D gene (6 bases). Germline CDR1 and CDR2: SGHKS and YYEKEE (reference sequence). V dropped 0 bases and J dropped 0 bases, with 10 bases sitting between them. The CDR3 contains 15 residues. CDR3 amino acids: CASSLVQGTSYEQYF. The CDR3 DNA reads as TGTGCCAGCAGCTTGGTGCAGGGGACCTCCTACGAGCAGTACTTC.

This chain links TRBV30 with TRBJ2-7; TRBD2 might be the D (5 bases). Germline V gene data show CDR1 as GTSNPN and CDR2 as SVGIG (reference sequence). V lost 0 bases to trimming and J lost 6 bases, with 15 bases between them. The CDR3 loop spans 14 amino acids. CDR3 residues: CAWSVLPAGGEQYF. CDR3 in DNA: TGTGCCTGGAGTGTACTTCCGGCCGGAGGCGAGCAGTACTTC.

V gene TRBV5-6 combines with J gene TRBJ2-7; 9 bases map to TRBD1. This CDR3 contains 15 residues. Germline CDR1 is SGHDT and CDR2 is YYEEEE. The junction had 9 bases not matched to a gene; V was cut back by 3 bases and J by 5 bases. CDR3 residues: CASSSPGQGRNEQYF. CDR3 nucleotide sequence: TGTGCCAGCAGCTCGCCGGGACAGGGTCGGAACGAGCAGTACTTC.

This sequence joins TRBV7-3 and TRBJ2-2; D is unclear. Germline CDR1 SGHTA, CDR2 FQGTGA. V lost 4 bases, J lost 6 bases, and 6 bases lay in between. The CDR3 contains 12 residues. The CDR3 loop reads CASSSFAGELFF. CDR3 in DNA: TGTGCCAGCAGCTCGTTTGCCGGGGAGCTGTTTTTT.

The sample holds one count of this clone. The chain carries TRBV28 and TRBJ2-3, with 9 bases lining up with TRBD2. Trimming took 5 bases from V and 5 from J; bases not matched to a gene: 11. Germline CDR1 is MDHEN and CDR2 is SYDVKM. The CDR3 length is 16 residues. The CDR3 DNA sequence: TGTGCCAGCAGTCATCCCTTAGCGGGAGCGGAAGATACGCAGTATTTT. Translating it yields CASSHPLAGAEDTQYF.

Details on this clone: Other DNA sequences in the sample encode the same CDR3. CDR3 amino acids: CASLGQTYEQYF. The CDR3 DNA is TGTGCCAGCCTCGGTCAGACCTACGAGCAGTACTTC. J is TRBJ2-7 and V is TRBV4-2, with unresolved D. Trimming left V 8 bases short and J 2 bases short, with 10 bases between. The germline gives CDR1 LGHNA, CDR2 YNFKEQ. The CDR3 extends over 12 amino acids.

CDR3 in amino acids: CASSSNGQGASDTQYF. The CDR3 DNA reads TGTGCCAGCAGCTCGAACGGACAGGGGGCATCAGATACGCAGTATTTT. This chain connects TRBV7-9 to TRBJ2-3; 11 positions agree with TRBD1. CDR3 length equals 16 residues. CDR1 is SEHNR and CDR2 is FQNEAQ in the germline V gene (reference sequence). V lost 4 bases and J lost 4; bases outside the gene matches: 7.

This clone was seen once. The chain employs TRBV10-2 and TRBJ2-7, with 8 bases that match TRBD1. Per germline, CDR1 WSHSY and CDR2 SAAADI. The CDR3 runs 14 residues. Losses at the gene ends were 5 bases for V and 2 bases for J; bases not matched to a gene: 5. DNA of the CDR3: TGCGCCAGCAGTTCCGGGACAGGTCCCTACGAGCAGTACTTC. Translation: CASSSGTGPYEQYF.

This chain uses TRBV5-1 with TRBJ2-3; the D gene is possibly TRBD2 (6 bases). There are 17 residues in the CDR3. Germline V gene lookup returns CDR1 SGHRS and CDR2 YFSETQ. V was shortened by 4 bases and J by 0 bases, with 18 bases between the two germline ends. The CDR3 loop is CASSPGLSIDSTDTQYF. CDR3 DNA sequence: TGCGCCAGCAGCCCGGGACTTTCCATAGATAGCACAGATACGCAGTATTTT.

V usage is TRBV10-3 and J usage is TRBJ2-5; D tentatively fits TRBD1 or TRBD2 (5 bases each). The germline V gene has CDR1 ENHRY and CDR2 SYGVKD. Trimming removed 4 bases at V and 10 bases at J, with 16 bases between. The CDR3 is made up of 13 amino acids. The CDR3 nucleotides read TGTGCCATCAGTGGGGGACCAGTCGGCGACCAGTACTTC. It codes for CAISGGPVGDQYF.

The chain uses TRBV28 and TRBJ1-3; possibly TRBD1 for D (6 bases). Germline V lookup: CDR1 MDHEN, CDR2 SYDVKM. CDR3 length: 16 residues. V was clipped by 5 bases and J by 0 bases, with 14 bases between them. CDR3: CASSPRQVFSGNTIYF. CDR3 in DNA: TGTGCCAGCAGTCCAAGACAGGTCTTCTCTGGAAACACCATATATTTT.

The gene calls are TRBV6-5 and TRBJ2-5, with 9 bases lining up with TRBD1. Germline values: CDR1 MNHEY, CDR2 SVGAGI. V gave up 6 bases and J gave up 4 bases; unmatched junction bases: 3. This CDR3 has 13 amino acids. Here the CDR3 DNA reads TGTGCCAGCAGAAAGACAGGGGGAGAGACCCAGTACTTC. It codes for CASRKTGGETQYF.

This clone was counted a single time. CDR3 loop: CASSRTPPGGAGELFF. The CDR3 DNA is TGTGCCAGCAGCCGTACACCCCCCGGTGGGGCCGGGGAGCTGTTTTTT. The V call is TRBV14, the J call TRBJ2-2; the D is unclear. This CDR3 contains 16 residues. V was clipped by 4 bases and J by 6 bases, with 18 bases between them. Germline V gene sequence: CDR1 SGHDN, CDR2 FVKESK.

The chain recombines TRBV7-2 with TRBJ2-7, with 11 bases fitting TRBD2. Trimming removed 4 bases from V and 0 bases from J; junction bases left unmatched: 8. The CDR3 is 17 amino acids. The germline V gene encodes CDR1 SGHTA and CDR2 FQGNSA. The CDR3 sequence is CASSSPGTSGRSYEQYF. DNA of the CDR3: TGTGCCAGCAGCTCTCCCGGGACTAGCGGTCGCTCCTACGAGCAGTACTTC.

Here the CDR3 DNA reads TGTGCCAGCACAGGACGGATTAGTGAAAAACTGTTTTTT. Encoded protein: CASTGRISEKLFF. The chain carries TRBV28 and TRBJ1-4; D not resolved. The V gene's germline CDR1 is MDHEN and CDR2 SYDVKM. Between the trimmed V and J ends, which lost 7 bases and 7 bases, there was a span of 13 bases. The CDR3 totals 13 residues.